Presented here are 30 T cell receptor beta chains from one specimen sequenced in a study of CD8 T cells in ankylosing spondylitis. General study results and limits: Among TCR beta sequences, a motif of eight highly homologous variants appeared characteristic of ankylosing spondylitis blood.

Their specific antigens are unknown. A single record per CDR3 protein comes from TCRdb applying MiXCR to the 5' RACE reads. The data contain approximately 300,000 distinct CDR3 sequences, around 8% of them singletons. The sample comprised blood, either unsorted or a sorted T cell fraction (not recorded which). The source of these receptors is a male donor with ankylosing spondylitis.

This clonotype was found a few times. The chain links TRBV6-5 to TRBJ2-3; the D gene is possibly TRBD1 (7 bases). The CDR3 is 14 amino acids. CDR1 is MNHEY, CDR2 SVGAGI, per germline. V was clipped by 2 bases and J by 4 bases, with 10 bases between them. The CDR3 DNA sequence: TGTGCCAGCAGTTACCGGGGGACAGCAGATACGCAGTATTTT. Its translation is CASSYRGTADTQYF.

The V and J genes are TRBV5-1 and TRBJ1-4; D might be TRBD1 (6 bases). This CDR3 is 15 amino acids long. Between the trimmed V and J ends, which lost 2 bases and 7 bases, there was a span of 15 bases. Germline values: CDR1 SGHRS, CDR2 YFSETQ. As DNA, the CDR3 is TGCGCCAGCAGCTTTAGTTGGGGGCCCCGTGAAAAACTGTTTTTT. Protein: CASSFSWGPREKLFF. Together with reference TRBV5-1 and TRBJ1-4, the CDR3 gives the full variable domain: KAGVTQTPRYLIKTRGQQVTLSCSPISGHRSVSWYQQTPGQGLQFLFEYFSETQRNKGNFPGRFSGRQFSNSRSEMNVSTLELGDSALYLCASSFSWGPREKLFFGSGTQLSVL.

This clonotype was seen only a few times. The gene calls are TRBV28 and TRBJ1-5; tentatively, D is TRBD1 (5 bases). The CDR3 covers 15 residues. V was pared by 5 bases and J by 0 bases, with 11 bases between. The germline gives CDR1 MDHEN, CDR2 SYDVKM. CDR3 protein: CASSPTDYSNQPQHF. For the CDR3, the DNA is TGTGCCAGCAGTCCGACAGATTATAGCAATCAGCCCCAGCATTTT.

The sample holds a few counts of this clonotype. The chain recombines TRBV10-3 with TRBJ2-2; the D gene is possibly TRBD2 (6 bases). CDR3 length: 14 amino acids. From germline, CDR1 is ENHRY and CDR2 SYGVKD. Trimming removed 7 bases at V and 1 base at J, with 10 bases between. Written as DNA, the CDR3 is TGTGCCATCATGGGACTCGTGAACACCGGGGAGCTGTTTTTT. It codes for CAIMGLVNTGELFF.

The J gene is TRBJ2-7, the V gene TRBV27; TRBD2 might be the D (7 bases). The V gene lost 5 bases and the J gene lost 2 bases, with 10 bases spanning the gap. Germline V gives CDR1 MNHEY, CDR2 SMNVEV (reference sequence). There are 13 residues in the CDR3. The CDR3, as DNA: TGTGCCAGCAGTCGCGGGGGCCCCTACGAGCAGTACTTC. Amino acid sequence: CASSRGGPYEQYF.

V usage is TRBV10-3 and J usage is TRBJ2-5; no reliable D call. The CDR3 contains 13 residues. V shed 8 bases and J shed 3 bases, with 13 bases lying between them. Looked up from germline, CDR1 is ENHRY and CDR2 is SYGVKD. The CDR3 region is CAISGPAEETQYF. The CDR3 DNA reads TGTGCCATCTCCGGACCCGCCGAAGAGACCCAGTACTTC.

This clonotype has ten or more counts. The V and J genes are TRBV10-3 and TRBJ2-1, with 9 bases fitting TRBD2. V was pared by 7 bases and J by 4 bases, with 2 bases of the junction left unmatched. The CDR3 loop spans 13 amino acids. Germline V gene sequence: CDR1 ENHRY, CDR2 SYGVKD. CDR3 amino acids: CAIMREGYNEQFF. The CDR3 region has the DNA TGTGCCATCATGCGGGAGGGTTACAATGAGCAGTTCTTC.

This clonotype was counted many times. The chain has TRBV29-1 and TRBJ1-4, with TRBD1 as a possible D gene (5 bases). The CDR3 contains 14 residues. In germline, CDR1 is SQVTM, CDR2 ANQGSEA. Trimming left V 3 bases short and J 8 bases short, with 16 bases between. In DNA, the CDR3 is TGCAGCGTTGACCCAGGGTGGGAAGGGGAAAAACTGTTTTTT. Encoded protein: CSVDPGWEGEKLFF.

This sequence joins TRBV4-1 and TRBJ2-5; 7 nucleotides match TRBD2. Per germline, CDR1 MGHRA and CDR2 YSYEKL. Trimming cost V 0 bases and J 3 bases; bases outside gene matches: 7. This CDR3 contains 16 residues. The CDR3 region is CASSQDMAGVEETQYF. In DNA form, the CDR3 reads TGCGCCAGCAGCCAAGATATGGCGGGAGTAGAAGAGACCCAGTACTTC.

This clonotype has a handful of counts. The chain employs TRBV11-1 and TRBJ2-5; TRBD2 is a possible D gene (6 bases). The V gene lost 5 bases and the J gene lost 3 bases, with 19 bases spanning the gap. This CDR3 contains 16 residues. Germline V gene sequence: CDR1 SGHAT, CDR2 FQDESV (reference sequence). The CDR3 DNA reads TGTGCCAGCAGCCATGGAGGGCAAATTGCGAAAGAGACCCAGTACTTC. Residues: CASSHGGQIAKETQYF.

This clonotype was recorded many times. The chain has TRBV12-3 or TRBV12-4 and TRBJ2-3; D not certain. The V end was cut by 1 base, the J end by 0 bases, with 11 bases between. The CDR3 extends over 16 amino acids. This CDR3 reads CASSLEADSSTDTQYF. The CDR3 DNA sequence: TGTGCCAGCAGTTTAGAAGCAGACTCTAGCACAGATACGCAGTATTTT.

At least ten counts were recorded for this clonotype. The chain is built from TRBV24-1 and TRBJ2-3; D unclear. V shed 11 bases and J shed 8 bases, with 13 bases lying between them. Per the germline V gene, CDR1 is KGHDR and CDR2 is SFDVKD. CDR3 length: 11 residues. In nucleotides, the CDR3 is TGTGCCAACGCAAGGCCGAGTACGCAGTATTTT. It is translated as CANARPSTQYF.

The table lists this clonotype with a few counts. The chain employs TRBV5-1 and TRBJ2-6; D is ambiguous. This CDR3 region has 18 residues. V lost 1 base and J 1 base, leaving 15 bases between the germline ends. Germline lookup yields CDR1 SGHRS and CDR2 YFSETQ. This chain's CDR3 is CASSLTGRGLSGANVLTF. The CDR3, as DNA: TGCGCCAGCAGCTTGACCGGCCGTGGCTTATCTGGGGCCAACGTCCTGACTTTC.

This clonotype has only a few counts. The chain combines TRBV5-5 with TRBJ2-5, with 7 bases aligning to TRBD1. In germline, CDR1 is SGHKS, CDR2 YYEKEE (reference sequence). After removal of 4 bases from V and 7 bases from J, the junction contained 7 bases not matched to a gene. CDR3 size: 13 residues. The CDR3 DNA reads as TGTGCCAGCAGCGAGACAGGGAAGGGGACCCAGTACTTC. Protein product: CASSETGKGTQYF.

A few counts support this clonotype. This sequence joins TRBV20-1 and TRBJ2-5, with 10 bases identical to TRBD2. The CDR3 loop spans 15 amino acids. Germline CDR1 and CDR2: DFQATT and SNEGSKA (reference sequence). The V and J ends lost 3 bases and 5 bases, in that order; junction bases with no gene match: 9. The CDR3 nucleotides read TGCAGTGCTAGTGACAGCGGGAGGGCCTATGAGACCCAGTACTTC. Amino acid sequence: CSASDSGRAYETQYF.

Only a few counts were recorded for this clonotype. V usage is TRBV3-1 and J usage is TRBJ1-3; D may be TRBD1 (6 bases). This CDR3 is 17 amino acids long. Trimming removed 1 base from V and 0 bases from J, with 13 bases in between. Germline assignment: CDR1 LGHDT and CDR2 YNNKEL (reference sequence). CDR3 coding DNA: TGTGCCAGCAGCCAAGTCGGGGGGCCTAACTCTGGAAACACCATATATTTT. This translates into CASSQVGGPNSGNTIYF. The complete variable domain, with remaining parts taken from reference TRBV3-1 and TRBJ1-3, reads DTAVSQTPKYLVTQMGNDKSIKCEQNLGHDTMYWYKQDSKKFLKIMFSYNNKELIINETVPNRFSPKSPDKAHLNLHINSLELGDSAVYFCASSQVGGPNSGNTIYFGEGSWLTVV.

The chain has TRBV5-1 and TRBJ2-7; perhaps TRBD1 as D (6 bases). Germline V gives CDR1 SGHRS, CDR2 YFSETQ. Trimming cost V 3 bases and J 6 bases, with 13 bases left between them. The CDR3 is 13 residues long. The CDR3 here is CASSSSTGTEQYF. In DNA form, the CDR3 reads TGCGCCAGCAGCTCGAGTACAGGGACCGAGCAGTACTTC.

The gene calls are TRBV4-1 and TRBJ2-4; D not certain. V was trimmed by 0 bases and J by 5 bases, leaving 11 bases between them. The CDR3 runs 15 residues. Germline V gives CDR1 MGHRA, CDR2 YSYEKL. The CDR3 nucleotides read TGCGCCAGCAGCCAAGATCGGTCCTCGCAAAACATTCAGTACTTC. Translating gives CASSQDRSSQNIQYF.

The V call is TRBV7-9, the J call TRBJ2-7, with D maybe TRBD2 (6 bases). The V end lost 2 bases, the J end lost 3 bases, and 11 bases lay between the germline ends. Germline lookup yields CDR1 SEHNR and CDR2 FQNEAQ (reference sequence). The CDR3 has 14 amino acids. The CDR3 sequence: CASSLSGRIYEQYF. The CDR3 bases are TGTGCCAGCAGCTTATCCGGGAGAATCTACGAGCAGTACTTC.

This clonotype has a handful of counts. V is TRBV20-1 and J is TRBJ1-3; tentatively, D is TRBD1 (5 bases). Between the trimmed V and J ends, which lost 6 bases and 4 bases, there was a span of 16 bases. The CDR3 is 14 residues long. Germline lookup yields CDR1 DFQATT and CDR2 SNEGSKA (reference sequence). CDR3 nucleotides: TGCAGTGCCACCCTGGGGGGTTACGGAAACACCATATATTTT. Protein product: CSATLGGYGNTIYF.

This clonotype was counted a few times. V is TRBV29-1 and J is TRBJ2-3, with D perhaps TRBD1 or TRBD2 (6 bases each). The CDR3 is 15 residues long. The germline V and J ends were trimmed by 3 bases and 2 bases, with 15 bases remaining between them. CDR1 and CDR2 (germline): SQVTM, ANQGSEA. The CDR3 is CSVEGGPSVTDTQYF. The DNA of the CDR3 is TGCAGCGTTGAGGGGGGCCCGTCGGTCACAGATACGCAGTATTTT.

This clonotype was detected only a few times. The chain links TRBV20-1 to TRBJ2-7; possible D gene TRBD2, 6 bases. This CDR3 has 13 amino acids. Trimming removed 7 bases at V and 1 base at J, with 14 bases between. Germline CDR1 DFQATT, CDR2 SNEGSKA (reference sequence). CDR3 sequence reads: CSGGSGPSYEQYF. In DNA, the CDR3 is TGCAGTGGGGGCAGCGGGCCTTCCTACGAGCAGTACTTC.

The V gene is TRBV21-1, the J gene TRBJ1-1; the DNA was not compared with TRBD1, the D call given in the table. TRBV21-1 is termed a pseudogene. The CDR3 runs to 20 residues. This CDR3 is CASSNSRTVNRSFMNTEAFF. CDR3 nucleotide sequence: TGTGCCAGCAGCAATTCCAGGACAGTGAACCGAAGTTTCATGAACACTGAAGCTTTCTTT.

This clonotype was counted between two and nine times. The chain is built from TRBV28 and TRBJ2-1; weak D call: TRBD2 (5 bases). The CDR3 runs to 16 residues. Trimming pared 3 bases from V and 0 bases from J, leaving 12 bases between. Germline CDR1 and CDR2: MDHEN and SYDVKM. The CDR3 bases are TGTGCCAGCAGTTTCACCCGGGGTGGCTCCTACAATGAGCAGTTCTTC. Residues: CASSFTRGGSYNEQFF.

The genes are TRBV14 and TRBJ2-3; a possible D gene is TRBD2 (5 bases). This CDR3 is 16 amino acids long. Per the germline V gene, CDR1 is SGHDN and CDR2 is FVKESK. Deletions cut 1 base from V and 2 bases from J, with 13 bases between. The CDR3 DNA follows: TGTGCCAGCAGCCAAGGGAGCGGCCAAAACACAGATACGCAGTATTTT. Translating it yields CASSQGSGQNTDTQYF.

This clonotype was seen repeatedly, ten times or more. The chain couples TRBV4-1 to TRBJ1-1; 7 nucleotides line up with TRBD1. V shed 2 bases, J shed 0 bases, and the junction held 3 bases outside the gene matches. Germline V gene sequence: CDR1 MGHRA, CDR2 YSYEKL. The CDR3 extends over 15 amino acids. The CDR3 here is CASSQSGQMNTEAFF. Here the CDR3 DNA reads TGCGCCAGCAGCCAATCGGGACAGATGAACACTGAAGCTTTCTTT.

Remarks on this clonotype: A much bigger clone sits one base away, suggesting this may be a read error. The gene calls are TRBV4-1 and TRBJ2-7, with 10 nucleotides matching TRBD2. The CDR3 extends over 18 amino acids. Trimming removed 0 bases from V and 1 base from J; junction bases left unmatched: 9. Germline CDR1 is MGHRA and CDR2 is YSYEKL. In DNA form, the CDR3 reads TGCGCCAGCAGCCAAGAAATTAGCGGGAGGCCTGTTTCCTACGAGCAGTACTTC. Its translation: CASSQEISGRPVSYEQYF.

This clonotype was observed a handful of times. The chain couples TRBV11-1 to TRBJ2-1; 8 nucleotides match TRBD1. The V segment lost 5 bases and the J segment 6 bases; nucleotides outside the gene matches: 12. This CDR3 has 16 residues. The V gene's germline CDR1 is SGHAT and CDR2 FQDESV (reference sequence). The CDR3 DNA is TGTGCCAGCAGCACCGACAGGGGTGCGGTTGTCAATGAGCAGTTCTTC. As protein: CASSTDRGAVVNEQFF.

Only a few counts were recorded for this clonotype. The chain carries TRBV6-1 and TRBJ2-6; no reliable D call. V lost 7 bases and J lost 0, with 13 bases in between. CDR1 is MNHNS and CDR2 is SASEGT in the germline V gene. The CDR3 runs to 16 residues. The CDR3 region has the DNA TGTGCCAGCATGTGGACGGGTAGCTCTGGGGCCAACGTCCTGACTTTC. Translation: CASMWTGSSGANVLTF.

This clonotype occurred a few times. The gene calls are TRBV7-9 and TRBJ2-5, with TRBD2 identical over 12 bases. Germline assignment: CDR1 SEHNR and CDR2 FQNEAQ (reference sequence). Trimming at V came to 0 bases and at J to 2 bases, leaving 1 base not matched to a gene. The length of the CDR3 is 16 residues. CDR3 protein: CASSLAGLAGQETQYF. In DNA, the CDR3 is TGTGCCAGCAGCTTAGCCGGACTAGCGGGACAAGAGACCCAGTACTTC.